This T cell receptor (beta chain) was sequenced for a study of blood T cell repertoires in COVID-19. Cohorts were determined from participant-reported clinical history. Methods used by the authors: Quantification of nucleated cells was approximated via reference gene primer amplification. Generated by immunoSEQ multiplex PCR, the TCRdb table keeps only in-frame clones and is missing some. V and J calls and clone size come straight from that table; D and trimming were deduced from the DNA. This sample carries fewer than 500,000 clones, roughly 90% of them seen once, and the ten largest clones take approximately 0.96%. The sequenced sample consisted of PBMCs or T cells enriched from blood (not recorded which). The receptor comes from a woman in her 30s with acute COVID-19.

CDR3 region: CASSLNRGSNQPQHF. CDR3 nucleotide sequence: TGTGCCAGCAGCTTAAACAGGGGAAGCAATCAGCCCCAGCATTTT. This sequence joins TRBV7-2 and TRBJ1-5; 7 nucleotides agree with TRBD1. Germline V gene lookup returns CDR1 SGHTA and CDR2 FQGNSA. CDR3 length: 15 residues. J was trimmed by 1 base and V by 2 bases; bases with no gene match: 2.